This T cell receptor beta chain emerged from a study of blood T cell repertoires in COVID-19. On the study more broadly: The United States, Italy and Spain provided the acute and convalescent COVID-19 samples. The cDNA or gDNA used as material had been derived from T cells, B-cell-depleted T cells, or PBMCs.

Recruits, aged roughly 18 to 89 years, lived in 20 to 30 US areas. Categorization into cohorts depended on clinical history that participants reported. Repertoires were generated with immunoSEQ multiplex PCR, while TCRdb's copy carries only in-frame clones and drops some. This table holds fewer than 200,000 clones, about four fifths found once. The germline CDR1 and CDR2 sequences are LNHDA and SQIVND (reference sequence). V shed 6 bases and J shed 1 base, with 7 bases lying between them. The CDR3 extends over 13 amino acids. The TCR comes from a man aged 55 to 70 who had recovered from COVID-19. Input material: PBMCs or T cells enriched from blood (not recorded which). The V and J genes are TRBV19 and TRBJ1-5, with D hard to call. CDR3 DNA sequence: TGTGCCAGTAGGGAACAGAGCAATCAGCCCCAGCATTTT. Translating gives CASREQSNQPQHF.